This TCR beta chain was captured by sequencing in a study of blood T cell repertoires in COVID-19. This clone was seen once. The CDR3 is 15 amino acids. Germline V CDR1 and CDR2: SEHNR, FQNEAQ (reference sequence). V lost 4 bases to trimming and J lost 2 bases, with 13 bases between them. The data were produced by immunoSEQ multiplex PCR, yet TCRdb's version contains in-frame clones alone and is incomplete. The profile shows approximately 240,000 clones, 70% to 85% of them singletons. This sequence was found in a woman between 40 and 55 years old with acute COVID-19. The chain recombines TRBV7-9 with TRBJ2-3, with a tentative D call TRBD2 (6 bases). What was sequenced was PBMCs or T cells enriched from blood (not recorded which). The CDR3 DNA reads TGTGCCAGCAGCTCCGGGGGAAGCCTCACAGATACGCAGTATTTT. Its protein is CASSSGGSLTDTQYF.